Presented here are 25 T cell receptor beta chains from one specimen sequenced in a study of T cell repertoires in cytomegalovirus infection. MiXCR, applied by TCRdb to the reads, yields one record per CDR3 protein. Here the sample spans 700,000 to 850,000 distinct CDR3 sequences, approximately 32% being singletons. Their recognized antigens are unknown. The input for sequencing was cultured CD8+ T cells from PBMCs, taken from culture after CMV antigen stimulation. Source of these receptors: a human donor in good health (CMV status not recorded). Some clones in this sample may be carry-over from other donors' samples.

This chain uses TRBV28 with TRBJ2-1, with D possibly being TRBD2 (7 bases). The CDR3 totals 14 residues. Trimming removed 8 bases from V and 0 bases from J, with 11 bases in between. Germline values: CDR1 MDHEN, CDR2 SYDVKM. The CDR3 protein is CASREDSSYNEQFF. The CDR3 coding sequence is TGTGCCAGCCGGGAGGACAGCTCCTACAATGAGCAGTTCTTC.

DNA of the CDR3: TGTGCCACCAGAGGACAGGGGGGACAGTCACCCCTCCACTTT. It is translated as CATRGQGGQSPLHF. The chain recombines TRBV15 with TRBJ1-6, with 10 bases matching TRBD1. The J segment lost 10 bases and the V segment lost 6 bases, leaving 6 bases of the junction unmatched. Looked up from germline, CDR1 is LNHNV and CDR2 is YYDKDF (reference sequence). This CDR3 has 14 amino acids.

This sequence joins TRBV4-2 and TRBJ2-7; 9 bases agree with TRBD2. V shed 0 bases, J shed 2 bases, and the junction held 8 bases outside the gene matches. Germline V gene data show CDR1 as LGHNA and CDR2 as YNFKEQ. The CDR3 length is 17 residues. Here the CDR3 reads CASSQDIVAGGTYEQYF. The CDR3, as DNA: TGTGCCAGCAGCCAAGATATCGTCGCGGGGGGGACCTACGAGCAGTACTTC.

The V and J genes are TRBV9 and TRBJ1-5, with D tentatively TRBD1 (6 bases). Trimming pared 0 bases from V and 4 bases from J, leaving 11 bases between. Germline V gene data show CDR1 as SGDLS and CDR2 as YYNGEE. The CDR3 is made up of 15 amino acids. Here the CDR3 reads CASSVGGQRNQPQHF. The CDR3 nucleotides read TGTGCCAGCAGCGTAGGGGGACAAAGAAATCAGCCCCAGCATTTT.

This clonotype was observed a few times. This chain joins TRBV7-9 and TRBJ1-6, with D unclear. The germline gives CDR1 SEHNR, CDR2 FQNEAQ (reference sequence). The V gene lost 3 bases and the J gene lost 14 bases, with 17 bases spanning the gap. CDR3 length: 14 amino acids. The CDR3 loop is CASSLIQPGGALHF. CDR3 sequence (DNA): TGTGCCAGCAGCTTGATTCAACCGGGTGGCGCCCTCCACTTT.

The V call is TRBV4-1, the J call TRBJ2-1, with TRBD2 matching 9 bases. The CDR3 totals 15 residues. Trimming took 0 bases from V and 7 from J; bases not matched to a gene: 4. The germline V gene encodes CDR1 MGHRA and CDR2 YSYEKL. The CDR3 protein is CASSQERGGGNEQFF. The CDR3 coding sequence is TGCGCCAGCAGCCAAGAGCGGGGGGGCGGGAATGAGCAGTTCTTC.

This clonotype was counted between two and nine times. This chain joins TRBV27 and TRBJ1-4; D possibly corresponds to TRBD1 (5 bases). V lost 2 bases to trimming and J lost 3 bases, with 10 bases between them. There are 15 residues in the CDR3. CDR1 MNHEY and CDR2 SMNVEV come from the germline V gene (reference sequence). In nucleotides, the CDR3 is TGTGCCAGCAGTTTAAAGGGGCGAGCTAATGAAAAACTGTTTTTT. It yields the protein CASSLKGRANEKLFF.

This sequence joins TRBV27 and TRBJ1-1, with D perhaps TRBD1 (5 bases). CDR3 length equals 12 residues. V was shortened by 6 bases and J by 8 bases, with 13 bases between the two germline ends. Germline V CDR1 and CDR2: MNHEY, SMNVEV (reference sequence). As DNA, the CDR3 is TGTGCCAGCAGACGACCAGGGCAGGAAGCTTTCTTT. Protein sequence: CASRRPGQEAFF.

The rearrangement uses TRBV7-9 and TRBJ2-1; TRBD2 matches at 7 bases. V trimming: 3 bases; J trimming: 4 bases; junction bases outside the gene matches: 6. Per germline, CDR1 SEHNR and CDR2 FQNEAQ (reference sequence). This CDR3 is 15 amino acids long. The CDR3 DNA reads as TGTGCCAGCAGCTTCGGCCAGCGGGGATACAATGAGCAGTTCTTC. Translating gives CASSFGQRGYNEQFF.

The V and J genes are TRBV10-3 and TRBJ1-6; D not certain. The CDR3 contains 15 residues. With 0 bases removed from V and 10 bases from J, the gap between germline ends came to 13 bases. Per the germline V gene, CDR1 is ENHRY and CDR2 is SYGVKD. In DNA, the CDR3 is TGTGCCATCAGTGAGTCTGTGGCCCCAGGATCACCCCTCCACTTT. This encodes CAISESVAPGSPLHF.

This clonotype was recorded a few times. This rearrangement joins TRBV12-3 or TRBV12-4 to TRBJ2-3; perhaps TRBD1 as D (6 bases). Trimming stripped 2 bases from V and 2 bases from J, with 17 bases between. The CDR3 runs 17 residues. The CDR3 here is CASSLIGQMKPTDTQYF. DNA of the CDR3: TGTGCCAGCAGTTTAATCGGACAGATGAAACCCACAGATACGCAGTATTTT.

This clonotype has just a few counts. This chain links TRBV7-9 with TRBJ2-3, with unresolved D. Germline V gene data show CDR1 as SEHNR and CDR2 as FQNEAQ (reference sequence). The CDR3 has 16 residues. V was cut by 7 bases and J by 4 bases, with 21 bases left in between. CDR3 bases: TGTGCCAGCAACTATATTAGGGATATGGTCGCAGATACGCAGTATTTT. Translated: CASNYIRDMVADTQYF.

This rearrangement joins TRBV27 to TRBJ1-1; no clear D gene. The CDR3 spans 13 residues. Germline V CDR1 and CDR2: MNHEY, SMNVEV (reference sequence). V lost 3 bases, J lost 1 base, and 6 bases lay in between. The CDR3 spells CASSFKPNTEAFF. CDR3 DNA: TGTGCCAGCAGTTTTAAACCGAACACTGAAGCTTTCTTT.

The CDR3 reads CATSSPGQGTYNEQFF. The DNA for the CDR3 is TGTGCCACCAGCAGTCCGGGACAGGGCACCTACAATGAGCAGTTCTTC. V and J are TRBV15 and TRBJ2-1, with 9 nucleotides matching TRBD1. Germline lookup yields CDR1 LNHNV and CDR2 YYDKDF (reference sequence). The CDR3 totals 16 residues. Germline trimming cut 3 bases from V and 2 bases from J; bases unmatched to any gene: 5.

With respect to this clonotype: One end of the junction fails to match germline, which may point to a read error. The chain carries TRBV5-1 and TRBJ1-2, with 7 nucleotides matching TRBD1. The CDR3 is 11 residues long. Germline V lookup: CDR1 SGHRS, CDR2 YFSETQ. The CDR3 protein is CASRGDYGYTF. In DNA form, the CDR3 reads TGTGCCAGCAGGGGGGACTATGGCTACACCTTC.

The V gene is TRBV27, the J gene TRBJ2-7; a possible D gene is TRBD2 (6 bases). The CDR3 has 13 residues. The V and J ends lost 2 bases and 4 bases respectively, with 9 bases between them. The germline V gene has CDR1 MNHEY and CDR2 SMNVEV (reference sequence). The CDR3 DNA follows: TGTGCCAGCAGTTTAATCGGGGGATACGAGCAGTACTTC. Amino acids: CASSLIGGYEQYF.

This clonotype came up many times. V and J are TRBV7-8 and TRBJ1-4; the match to TRBD1 covers 7 bases. In germline, CDR1 is SGHVS, CDR2 FQNEAQ. The J segment lost 3 bases and the V segment lost 5 bases, leaving 9 bases of the junction unmatched. The CDR3 consists of 16 residues. The CDR3 spells CASSGFRDRPNEKLFF. The CDR3 region has the DNA TGTGCCAGCAGCGGATTCCGGGACAGACCTAATGAAAAACTGTTTTTT.

V usage is TRBV9 and J usage is TRBJ1-2, with TRBD1 as a possible D gene (5 bases). V shed 3 bases and J shed 4 bases, with 13 bases lying between them. The CDR3 has 14 residues. Germline CDR1 is SGDLS and CDR2 is YYNGEE. CDR3 DNA sequence: TGTGCCAGCAGCGGCGGGACGCCGATCTATGGCTACACCTTC. Translation: CASSGGTPIYGYTF.

V usage is TRBV29-1 and J usage is TRBJ1-2; TRBD1 matches 10 bases. This CDR3 is built from 15 residues. V lost 0 bases and J lost 4; bases outside the gene matches: 5. In germline, CDR1 is SQVTM, CDR2 ANQGSEA. The CDR3 DNA reads TGCAGCGTTGAAGATGGGACAGGGGTCTCCTATGGCTACACCTTC. The encoded protein is CSVEDGTGVSYGYTF.

This chain connects TRBV15 to TRBJ1-2; 10 nucleotides align to TRBD1. The CDR3 consists of 16 residues. The J segment lost 8 bases and the V segment lost 0 bases, leaving 9 bases of the junction unmatched. Per the germline V gene, CDR1 is LNHNV and CDR2 is YYDKDF (reference sequence). The CDR3: CATSRERQGAVWGYTF. The CDR3 DNA reads TGTGCCACCAGCAGAGAAAGACAGGGGGCAGTTTGGGGCTACACCTTC.

J is TRBJ2-1 and V is TRBV10-3; D is unresolved. CDR1 is ENHRY and CDR2 is SYGVKD in the germline V gene. The CDR3 is made up of 13 amino acids. Between the trimmed V and J ends, which lost 2 bases and 7 bases, there was a span of 9 bases. In DNA form, the CDR3 reads TGTGCCATCAGTGAGAAGGTCACAAATGAGCAGTTCTTC. Translation: CAISEKVTNEQFF.

This clonotype was observed a handful of times. This chain joins TRBV27 and TRBJ2-3; 9 bases are shared with TRBD1. The CDR3 consists of 14 residues. The germline gives CDR1 MNHEY, CDR2 SMNVEV (reference sequence). The V and J ends lost 6 bases and 6 bases, in that order; junction bases with no gene match: 7. The CDR3 reads CASSWDRARDTQYF. CDR3 DNA: TGTGCCAGCAGCTGGGACAGGGCAAGGGATACGCAGTATTTT.

The V gene is TRBV27, the J gene TRBJ2-3; D might be TRBD2 (5 bases). Germline lookup yields CDR1 MNHEY and CDR2 SMNVEV (reference sequence). With 0 bases removed from V and 2 bases from J, the gap between germline ends came to 15 bases. There are 17 residues in the CDR3. The CDR3 spells CASSLSADSTDTDTQYF. DNA for the CDR3: TGTGCCAGCAGTTTATCCGCGGACTCCACGGACACAGATACGCAGTATTTT.

This clonotype showed up just a few times. The rearrangement joins TRBV6-8 to TRBJ1-5; TRBD1 matches at 9 bases. CDR1 and CDR2 (germline): MNHGY, SAAAGT. V gave up 8 bases and J gave up 5 bases; unmatched junction bases: 7. The CDR3 has 14 amino acids. This chain's CDR3 is CASAGTGSYQPQHF. The DNA for the CDR3 is TGTGCCAGCGCCGGGACAGGGAGTTATCAGCCCCAGCATTTT.

The chain employs TRBV28 and TRBJ2-2; 7 bases agree with TRBD1. In germline, CDR1 is MDHEN, CDR2 SYDVKM. This CDR3 has 13 amino acids. The V and J ends lost 6 bases and 6 bases, in that order; junction bases with no gene match: 4. The CDR3 region has the DNA TGTGCCAGCAGCCCCGGACAGGCCGGGGAGCTGTTTTTT. Amino acid sequence: CASSPGQAGELFF. Looking up the rest from reference TRBV28 and TRBJ2-2 gives the full variable domain: DVKVTQSSRYLVKRTGEKVFLECVQDMDHENMFWYRQDPGLGLRLIYFSYDVKMKEKGDIPEGYSVSREKKERFSLILESASTNQTSMYLCASSPGQAGELFFGEGSRLTVL.